These T cell receptor beta chains were read from a single sample in a study of CD4 T cells in relation to SARS-CoV-2 and coronaviruses. Only in-frame clones appear in the TCRdb table, and some are missing; sequencing was by immunoSEQ multiplex PCR. The sample holds about 36,000 clones, about 80% seen once. The antigens these receptors bind are not known. The sequenced material came from memory CD4+ T cells from PBMCs, cultured in vitro. These receptors originate from an adult with COVID-19. CDR3s leave out the opening cysteine and the closing phenylalanine or tryptophan.

v_call,j_call,cdr3_aa
TRBV28,TRBJ2-1,ASSLTSGTGGRNEQF
TRBV3-1/TRBV3-2,TRBJ1-1,ASSYRAPITEAF
TRBV6-5,TRBJ1-5,ASRVRINQPQH
TRBV5-4,TRBJ2-7,ASSFGGGGYEQY
TRBV3-1/TRBV3-2,TRBJ1-2,ASSPWDREGYGYT
TRBV2,TRBJ2-2,ASSEVVRVNTGELF
TRBV19,TRBJ1-6,ASSIDWGSNSPLH
TRBV7-9,TRBJ2-5,ASSSTVASREETQY
TRBV19,TRBJ2-2,TSASGINTGELF
TRBV7-9,TRBJ1-2,ASTFRDGYGYT
TRBV7-9,TRBJ2-3,ASSQSPGGGRGTDTQY
TRBV6-5,TRBJ2-1,ASRAGTFNEQF
TRBV9,TRBJ1-4,ASSKQLLNEKLF
TRBV4-1,TRBJ2-4,ASSQVYRVFSKNIQY
TRBV7-8,TRBJ2-3,ASSRSDTDTQY
TRBV7-2,TRBJ2-7,ASSPTSGGSSYEQY
TRBV5-4,TRBJ1-2,ASSHRDRGLDGYT
TRBV6-5,TRBJ1-5,ASSKTGTHQPQH
TRBV11-2,TRBJ2-3,ASSLLGESDTQY
TRBV19,TRBJ1-5,ASSRGRDMLKLGNQPQH
TRBV6-2/TRBV6-3,TRBJ2-5,ASSYSIGSAGQETQY
TRBV15,TRBJ2-5,ATSRRRRERETQY
TRBV2,TRBJ1-5,ASRAYTGSNQPQH
TRBV6-5,TRBJ2-7,ASSYYRGGPYEQY
TRBV18,TRBJ2-3,ASSLLASSTDTQY
TRBV3-1/TRBV3-2,TRBJ2-7,ASSQGVQYYEQY
TRBV28,TRBJ2-4,ASRGIGGGVAKNIQY
TRBV19,TRBJ2-7,ASSGSRLGGEQY
TRBV28,TRBJ2-7,ASSQRWDEQY
TRBV24-1,TRBJ2-3,ATSKGLSTDTQY
TRBV12-3/TRBV12-4,TRBJ1-1,ASSLSNTEAF
TRBV6-2/TRBV6-3,TRBJ2-3,ASSYTAGGVTDTQY
TRBV29-1,TRBJ2-7,SVGRGRRPSYEQY
TRBV5-4,TRBJ2-7,ASSLRPGEQY
TRBV2,TRBJ1-4,ASSSDREGANEKLF
TRBV7-2,TRBJ2-3,ASSASQRSGDTQY
TRBV27,TRBJ2-2,ASSEGLAMGLAGELF
TRBV7-2,TRBJ1-4,ASSRGQAEKLF
TRBV28,TRBJ1-3,ASSLGTAGNTIY
TRBV24-1,TRBJ2-2,ATSDLSSADTGELF
TRBV3-1/TRBV3-2,TRBJ2-1,ASSQRQWNNEQF
TRBV28,TRBJ1-2,ASSFQRQPYGYT
TRBV21-1,TRBJ1-5,ASLRRDRVNTREPQH
TRBV6-6,TRBJ2-7,ASSYSSPGWSEQY
TRBV5-8,TRBJ2-3,ASGTSGTDTQY
TRBV11-2,TRBJ1-6,ASSFEGNSPLH
TRBV7-2,TRBJ2-7,ASSREGQLSEQY
TRBV9,TRBJ1-4,ASSAGTLGKLF